A single sample gave rise to the 13 T cell receptor beta chains below, sequenced in a study of identical twins. Each CDR3 protein is one row after TCRdb ran MiXCR on the 5' RACE reads. Among hundreds of thousands of distinct CDR3 sequences, around 7.5% were seen once, and the ten largest hold roughly 1.5%. This same sample was also taken into another study, of yellow fever vaccine responses in identical twins.

Material for sequencing was PBMCs. All receptors come from a woman aged 18-35 years in good health.

This clonotype appeared a few times. The V call is TRBV6-1, the J call TRBJ2-3; D remains ambiguous. The germline V and J ends were trimmed by 1 base and 1 base, with 15 bases remaining between them. There are 17 residues in the CDR3. Germline CDR1 MNHNS, CDR2 SASEGT. CDR3 sequence reads: CASSEVGIPAGTDTQYF. The CDR3 bases are TGTGCCAGCAGTGAAGTAGGAATCCCGGCCGGCACAGATACGCAGTATTTT.

There are a few counts of this clonotype. The V call is TRBV20-1, the J call TRBJ2-1, with D hard to call. CDR3 length equals 14 residues. The germline V gene has CDR1 DFQATT and CDR2 SNEGSKA (reference sequence). Trimming stripped 5 bases from V and 4 bases from J, with 15 bases between. CDR3 DNA sequence: TGCAGTGCTCCCCTGAGGCAGAATTACAATGAGCAGTTCTTC. Translating gives CSAPLRQNYNEQFF.

The chain recombines TRBV2 with TRBJ2-5, with 8 bases lining up with TRBD1. The CDR3 is 15 amino acids. With V trimmed by 2 bases and J by 7 bases, 9 bases remained unmatched. Germline V gene data show CDR1 as SNHLY and CDR2 as FYNNEI. This chain's CDR3 is CASSEPRTGPGTQYF. For the CDR3, the DNA is TGTGCCAGCAGTGAACCACGGACAGGGCCCGGGACCCAGTACTTC.

This clonotype was found many times. The rearrangement links TRBV5-1 to TRBJ2-7; 7 bases agree with TRBD2. The CDR3 extends over 14 amino acids. Germline V CDR1 and CDR2: SGHRS, YFSETQ. The J segment lost 8 bases and the V segment lost 6 bases, leaving 14 bases of the junction unmatched. CDR3 residues: CASTLTGTTSKQYF. For the CDR3, the DNA is TGCGCCAGCACCCTGACTGGGACTACTTCCAAGCAGTACTTC.

V is TRBV7-8 and J is TRBJ1-2; a weak D match, TRBD1 (5 bases). Germline assignment: CDR1 SGHVS and CDR2 FQNEAQ. CDR3 length equals 13 residues. Trimming took 11 bases from V and 2 from J, leaving 15 bases between them. The CDR3 sequence: CASATAHNYGYTF. The CDR3 DNA sequence: TGTGCCTCTGCGACAGCTCACAACTATGGCTACACCTTC.

This clonotype was found many times. This sequence joins TRBV28 and TRBJ2-3; TRBD1 aligns across 8 bases. Germline CDR1 is MDHEN and CDR2 is SYDVKM. This CDR3 has 15 amino acids. The J segment lost 3 bases and the V segment lost 5 bases, leaving 7 bases of the junction unmatched. CDR3 DNA sequence: TGTGCCAGCAGTATCAGGGGGCGAGGGACAGATACGCAGTATTTT. Translated: CASSIRGRGTDTQYF.

This clonotype was seen a handful of times. The chain is built from TRBV6-1 and TRBJ2-6, with 7 positions matching TRBD2. This CDR3 contains 21 residues. V shed 6 bases, J shed 0 bases, and the junction held 20 bases outside the gene matches. Germline CDR1 MNHNS, CDR2 SASEGT. As DNA, the CDR3 is TGTGCCAGCAGCGAGGCTGGCGGGAGCCATAGAATCGGCTCTGGGGCCAACGTCCTGACTTTC. Translating gives CASSEAGGSHRIGSGANVLTF.

This clonotype appeared many times. The gene calls are TRBV24-1 and TRBJ1-1, with D unclear. This CDR3 spans 14 amino acids. Germline V gene data show CDR1 as KGHDR and CDR2 as SFDVKD. The V end lost 7 bases, the J end lost 0 bases, and 11 bases lay between the germline ends. CDR3 sequence reads: CATRANTLNTEAFF. The CDR3 region has the DNA TGTGCCACCAGGGCAAACACCTTGAACACTGAAGCTTTCTTT.

The rearrangement joins TRBV28 to TRBJ2-6, with D hard to call. Germline CDR1 reads MDHEN; CDR2 reads SYDVKM. The germline V and J ends were trimmed by 3 bases and 1 base, with 7 bases remaining between them. This CDR3 region has 15 residues. CDR3 residues: CASSLSQSGANVLTF. The CDR3 DNA reads TGTGCCAGCAGTTTGTCTCAATCTGGGGCCAACGTCCTGACTTTC.

This clonotype was seen more than once but under ten times. J is TRBJ2-1 and V is TRBV7-8, with a tentative D call TRBD2 (6 bases). CDR1 and CDR2 (germline): SGHVS, FQNEAQ. The CDR3 is 17 residues long. The V end lost 1 base, the J end lost 7 bases, and 20 bases lay between the germline ends. For the CDR3, the DNA is TGTGCCAGCAGCTTAGTTTGGAGGGATCATTCGCAGAATGAGCAGTTCTTC. The encoded protein is CASSLVWRDHSQNEQFF.

This clonotype has at least ten counts. The J gene is TRBJ1-2, the V gene TRBV25-1, with 8 bases matching TRBD1. V lost 9 bases and J lost 5; bases outside the gene matches: 11. The CDR3 totals 14 residues. Looked up from germline, CDR1 is MGHDK and CDR2 is SYGVNS. The CDR3 DNA reads as TGTGCCAGTACGTTTCGGGACAGGCTATATGGCTACACCTTC. This encodes CASTFRDRLYGYTF.

This clonotype was recorded at least ten times. The V call is TRBV5-1, the J call TRBJ2-3; 10 bases are a match to TRBD2. The CDR3 covers 16 residues. V shed 4 bases, J shed 1 base, and the junction held 6 bases outside the gene matches. Germline-derived CDR1 and CDR2 are SGHRS and YFSETQ. This CDR3 is CASSLQGTSGTDTQYF. CDR3 coding DNA: TGCGCCAGCAGCCTGCAAGGGACTAGCGGCACAGATACGCAGTATTTT.

The rearrangement joins TRBV11-2 to TRBJ2-5, with unresolved D. The CDR3 contains 14 residues. Trimming left V 3 bases short and J 2 bases short, with 10 bases between. Germline V lookup: CDR1 SGHAT, CDR2 FQNNGV. CDR3 region: CASSFSSWQETQYF. DNA for the CDR3: TGTGCCAGCAGCTTCTCGAGCTGGCAAGAGACCCAGTACTTC. The full variable domain, in which reference TRBV11-2 and TRBJ2-5 provide the parts outside the CDR3, is EAGVAQSPRYKIIEKRQSVAFWCNPISGHATLYWYQQILGQGPKLLIQFQNNGVVDDSQLPKDRFSAERLKGVDSTLKIQPAKLEDSAVYLCASSFSSWQETQYFGPGTRLLVL.